The 8 T cell receptor beta chains below all came from one sample that was sequenced in a study of blood T cell repertoires in COVID-19. Profiled with immunoSEQ multiplex PCR; TCRdb holds only in-frame clones, not every one. The table includes about 37,000 clones, around 87% detected once. The sequenced sample consisted of peripheral blood. The receptors stem from a human donor in a cohort sampled during active COVID-19.

The chain employs TRBV28 and TRBJ2-7, with D unclear. The CDR3 covers 11 residues. Trimming shortened V by 5 bases and J by 6 bases, and 8 bases separated the two germline ends. Looked up from germline, CDR1 is MDHEN and CDR2 is SYDVKM. CDR3 in DNA: TGTGCCAGCAGTCTGTCCGTCGAGCAGTACTTC. Its protein product is CASSLSVEQYF.

This sequence joins TRBV27 and TRBJ2-2; a possible D gene is TRBD1 (6 bases). This CDR3 spans 16 amino acids. Trimming shortened V by 2 bases and J by 1 base, and 11 bases separated the two germline ends. The germline V gene has CDR1 MNHEY and CDR2 SMNVEV (reference sequence). The chain's CDR3 is CASSLLGQRNTGELFF. The DNA for the CDR3 is TGTGCCAGCAGTTTACTAGGACAGAGGAACACCGGGGAGCTGTTTTTT.

The chain links TRBV27 to TRBJ2-7; TRBD2 matches at 13 bases. The CDR3 runs to 17 residues. Germline CDR1 MNHEY, CDR2 SMNVEV (reference sequence). V gave up 4 bases and J gave up 0 bases; unmatched junction bases: 6. The DNA of the CDR3 is TGTGCCAGCAGTTGGACTAGCGGGGGTTCCAGCTCCTACGAGCAGTACTTC. Its protein product is CASSWTSGGSSSYEQYF.

The V and J genes are TRBV11-1 and TRBJ2-1; unclear D gene. The CDR3 is 15 amino acids. Germline V gene data show CDR1 as SGHAT and CDR2 as FQDESV (reference sequence). Trimming pared 7 bases from V and 4 bases from J, leaving 17 bases between. Here the CDR3 DNA reads TGTGCCAGCACTCTAGGCCAGAATCCTTACAATGAGCAGTTCTTC. Translated, it gives CASTLGQNPYNEQFF. Looking up the rest from reference TRBV11-1 and TRBJ2-1 gives the full variable domain: EAEVAQSPRYKITEKSQAVAFWCDPISGHATLYWYRQILGQGPELLVQFQDESVVDDSQLPKDRFSAERLKGVDSTLKIQPAELGDSAMYLCASTLGQNPYNEQFFGPGTRLTVL.

The chain joins TRBV6-2 or TRBV6-3 to TRBJ2-7; D is uncertain. Germline V gene data show CDR1 as MNHEY and CDR2 as SVGEGT. This CDR3 is built from 11 residues. V shed 6 bases and J shed 3 bases, with 6 bases lying between them. CDR3 DNA sequence: TGTGCCAGCAGCCGTATCTACGAGCAGTACTTC. Protein: CASSRIYEQYF.

The chain combines TRBV18 with TRBJ2-1; TRBD2 matches 7 bases. CDR1 is KGHSH, CDR2 LQKENI, per germline. The length of the CDR3 is 16 residues. The junction had 11 bases not matched to a gene; V was cut back by 1 base and J by 8 bases. CDR3 region: CASSPRSSGVSYEQFF. In nucleotides, the CDR3 is TGTGCCAGCTCACCACGGTCGAGCGGGGTCAGCTATGAGCAGTTCTTC.

The rearrangement links TRBV28 to TRBJ2-1; 13 bases are shared with TRBD2. The V gene end was trimmed by 3 bases and the J gene end by 7 bases; junction bases not matched to a gene: 6. CDR3 length equals 16 residues. Germline lookup yields CDR1 MDHEN and CDR2 SYDVKM. CDR3 DNA sequence: TGTGCCAGCAGTTTGGTAGTGGGACTAGCGGGGAATGAGCAGTTCTTC. Translation: CASSLVVGLAGNEQFF.

This clone was counted once. V gene TRBV4-3 combines with J gene TRBJ2-2; 8 positions agree with TRBD1. Per germline, CDR1 LGHNA and CDR2 YSLEER. The trim removed 4 bases at V and 4 bases at J, leaving 11 bases unmatched. The CDR3 is 17 residues long. The CDR3 protein is CASSRGVTGATTGELFF. Written as DNA, the CDR3 is TGCGCCAGCAGCCGGGGGGTGACAGGGGCGACCACCGGGGAGCTGTTTTTT.